Below are 17 T cell receptor beta chains sequenced from a single sample in a study of T cells after yellow fever vaccination. TCRdb independently ran MiXCR on the 5' RACE reads; one entry per CDR3 protein. The profile covers hundreds of thousands of distinct CDR3 sequences, with 9% to 15% appearing a single time and 15% taken by the ten largest. Sequenced here: PBMCs, sampled on the day of the yellow fever booster vaccination. The receptors stem from a man in his thirties or forties who received the YFV17D yellow fever vaccine.

This clonotype was picked up many times. V is TRBV12-3 or TRBV12-4 and J is TRBJ1-2, with 9 bases fitting TRBD1. This CDR3 comprises 13 residues. V was pared by 6 bases and J by 7 bases, with 6 bases of the junction left unmatched. The CDR3 reads CASSQGQGSGYTF. The DNA for the CDR3 is TGTGCCAGCAGCCAGGGACAGGGTAGTGGCTACACCTTC.

This chain links TRBV7-9 with TRBJ2-3; no firm D call. Trimming removed 4 bases from V and 0 bases from J, with 8 bases in between. In germline, CDR1 is SEHNR, CDR2 FQNEAQ (reference sequence). The CDR3 totals 14 residues. CDR3 residues: CASSSQSSTDTQYF. The CDR3 DNA is TGTGCCAGCAGCTCTCAAAGCAGCACAGATACGCAGTATTTT.

The chain uses TRBV6-1 and TRBJ2-5, with D possibly being TRBD2 (5 bases). This CDR3 has 13 amino acids. V was cut by 6 bases and J by 5 bases, with 13 bases left in between. Germline V gene lookup returns CDR1 MNHNS and CDR2 SASEGT. The CDR3 here is CASSIGGWETQYF. The CDR3 nucleotides read TGTGCCAGCAGCATTGGAGGATGGGAGACCCAGTACTTC.

This clonotype was observed a few times. This sequence joins TRBV7-2 and TRBJ2-1; TRBD2 matches 9 bases. The CDR3 is 16 residues long. Unmatched junction bases numbered 9, after V lost 0 bases and J lost 9 bases. The germline V gene has CDR1 SGHTA and CDR2 FQGNSA. The CDR3 is CASSLAGTSLGIEQFF. DNA of the CDR3: TGTGCCAGCAGCTTAGCGGGGACTAGCTTGGGGATTGAGCAGTTCTTC.

Only a few counts were recorded for this clonotype. The chain links TRBV7-9 to TRBJ2-4, with D hard to call. Trimming removed 3 bases at V and 3 bases at J, with 9 bases between. From germline, CDR1 is SEHNR and CDR2 FQNEAQ (reference sequence). The CDR3 covers 14 residues. CDR3 region: CASSFSSGKNIQYF. The CDR3 DNA follows: TGTGCCAGCAGCTTTAGCTCCGGCAAAAACATTCAGTACTTC.

The chain couples TRBV7-8 to TRBJ2-1, with 11 bases identical to TRBD2. The CDR3 spans 15 residues. J gave up 8 bases and V 3 bases, and 6 bases lay outside the gene matches. Germline CDR1 and CDR2: SGHVS and FQNEAQ. The CDR3 nucleotides read TGTGCCAGCAGCTTCTTAGCGGGAGGGCTCGATGAGCAGTTCTTC. Its translation is CASSFLAGGLDEQFF.

This clonotype was seen at least ten times. The genes are TRBV5-1 and TRBJ1-1; the D gene is possibly TRBD1 (6 bases). The CDR3 sequence is 14 residues long. The germline V gene has CDR1 SGHRS and CDR2 YFSETQ. V dropped 2 bases and J dropped 0 bases, with 8 bases sitting between them. The CDR3 coding sequence is TGCGCCAGCAGCTTCGGGACACTGAACACTGAAGCTTTCTTT. This encodes CASSFGTLNTEAFF.

The chain carries TRBV20-1 and TRBJ2-1, with D possibly matching TRBD2 (5 bases). The CDR3 loop spans 14 amino acids. Germline lookup yields CDR1 DFQATT and CDR2 SNEGSKA (reference sequence). The V gene lost 6 bases and the J gene lost 0 bases, with 12 bases spanning the gap. As DNA, the CDR3 is TGCAGTGCCCTACCTGGGAGCTCCTACAATGAGCAGTTCTTC. It codes for CSALPGSSYNEQFF.

The rearrangement joins TRBV5-1 to TRBJ2-3; 10 bases are a match to TRBD2. The germline V gene encodes CDR1 SGHRS and CDR2 YFSETQ. V was clipped by 6 bases and J by 4 bases; unmatched bases: 2. The CDR3 runs to 13 residues. The CDR3 here is CASTSGSSDTQYF. The CDR3 DNA sequence: TGCGCCAGCACTAGCGGGAGCTCAGATACGCAGTATTTT.

The chain carries TRBV6-5 and TRBJ2-5; D may correspond to TRBD1 or TRBD2 (5 bases each). Germline CDR1 and CDR2: MNHEY and SVGAGI. The CDR3 extends over 13 amino acids. The germline V and J ends were trimmed by 2 bases and 4 bases, with 8 bases remaining between them. CDR3 DNA sequence: TGTGCCAGCAGTTACAGGGGACGAGAGACCCAGTACTTC. Translating it yields CASSYRGRETQYF.

This clonotype was counted a few times. This chain connects TRBV20-1 to TRBJ1-4; TRBD1 matches at 9 bases. CDR3 length equals 14 residues. Per the germline V gene, CDR1 is DFQATT and CDR2 is SNEGSKA (reference sequence). V gave up 6 bases and J gave up 1 base; unmatched junction bases: 3. CDR3 residues: CSALDRGTNEKLFF. CDR3 nucleotides: TGCAGTGCCCTGGACAGGGGAACTAATGAAAAACTGTTTTTT.

This clonotype was seen more than once but under ten times. The chain uses TRBV29-1 and TRBJ2-1; TRBD1 aligns across 7 bases. J was trimmed by 0 bases and V by 4 bases; bases with no gene match: 3. The CDR3 is 14 residues long. CDR1 and CDR2 from the germline V gene are SQVTM and ANQGSEA. CDR3 bases: TGCAGCGTTGGGGGGACAGCCTCCTACAATGAGCAGTTCTTC. Protein: CSVGGTASYNEQFF.

This chain's CDR3 is CASSVGLAGIRGKTQYF. The CDR3 bases are TGTGCCAGCAGCGTAGGGCTGGCAGGAATAAGAGGAAAGACCCAGTACTTC. J is TRBJ2-5 and V is TRBV9, with D unclear. Trimming removed 0 bases from V and 6 bases from J, with 21 bases in between. The germline gives CDR1 SGDLS, CDR2 YYNGEE. CDR3 length: 17 residues.

The chain combines TRBV28 with TRBJ2-7; D gene unclear. The CDR3 has 14 amino acids. In germline, CDR1 is MDHEN, CDR2 SYDVKM. Trimming shortened V by 5 bases and J by 2 bases, and 13 bases separated the two germline ends. This chain's CDR3 is CASSTYSGTYEQYF. The CDR3 DNA reads as TGTGCCAGCAGTACCTACTCCGGAACCTACGAGCAGTACTTC.

There are a few counts of this clonotype. The chain uses TRBV12-3 or TRBV12-4 and TRBJ2-3; D is undetermined. The CDR3 contains 15 residues. V dropped 6 bases and J dropped 0 bases, with 13 bases sitting between them. The CDR3 region has the DNA TGTGCCAGCAGCCGACTCGGGCCTAGCACAGATACGCAGTATTTT. Translated, it gives CASSRLGPSTDTQYF.

The rearrangement links TRBV5-5 to TRBJ2-3; no clear D. The length of the CDR3 is 16 residues. V was clipped by 1 base and J by 0 bases, with 12 bases between them. CDR1 and CDR2 from the germline V gene are SGHKS and YYEKEE (reference sequence). The chain's CDR3 is CASSLFFQRSTDTQYF. CDR3 coding DNA: TGTGCCAGCAGCTTGTTTTTCCAGAGAAGCACAGATACGCAGTATTTT.

This clonotype has ten or more counts. The chain recombines TRBV15 with TRBJ1-2; no reliable D call. Trimming cost V 0 bases and J 4 bases, with 9 bases left between them. The CDR3 extends over 14 amino acids. Germline lookup yields CDR1 LNHNV and CDR2 YYDKDF (reference sequence). The CDR3 sequence: CATSRDADGYGYTF. The CDR3 nucleotides are TGTGCCACCAGCAGAGATGCAGACGGCTATGGCTACACCTTC.